This passage covers 31 T cell receptor beta chains from one sample sequenced in a study of shared clonotypes between healthy human individuals (dated by TCRdb to the early 2020s). The protocol used for the library was the immunoSEQ multiplex PCR assay. Drawn from immuneACCESS, this table holds only the in-frame rearrangements with V and J called that TCRdb kept. Clones are partly lost; checked studies trace under half to an unresolved V gene and leave the rest unexplained. The sample records about 700,000 clones, around 74% of which are singletons. Jointly, the top ten make up approximately 1.7% of the sample. The source material was memory CD4+ T cells sorted from blood. This sample's cell subset or site label indicates: CD45RA-negative fraction. All receptors come from a woman aged 25 to 39 in good health.

This clone turned up a few times. V gene TRBV7-9 combines with J gene TRBJ2-7; 10 positions match TRBD2. The CDR3 runs to 15 residues. Losses at the gene ends were 5 bases for V and 6 bases for J; bases not matched to a gene: 10. CDR1 is SEHNR and CDR2 is FQNEAQ in the germline V gene (reference sequence). CDR3 sequence reads: CASSPSASGRSEQYF. The CDR3 DNA reads as TGTGCCAGCAGCCCCAGTGCTAGCGGGAGATCCGAGCAGTACTTC. Together with reference TRBV7-9 and TRBJ2-7, the CDR3 gives the full variable domain: DTGVSQNPRHKITKRGQNVTFRCDPISEHNRLYWYRQTLGQGPEFLTYFQNEAQLEKSRLLSDRFSAERPKGSFSTLEIQRTEQGDSAMYLCASSPSASGRSEQYFGPGTRLTVT.

As for this clone: A read error may account for a junction end that differs from germline. The chain couples TRBV5-4 to TRBJ1-4; D is ambiguous. The CDR3 has 13 residues. The germline V gene has CDR1 SGHNT and CDR2 YYREEE (reference sequence). The CDR3 loop is CASSLERASLLFF. CDR3 nucleotide sequence: TGTGCCAGCAGTTTGGAAAGGGCTTCCTTACTGTTTTTT.

Only one count was recorded for this clone. The chain carries TRBV2 and TRBJ1-5, with 9 positions matching TRBD1. The V segment lost 8 bases and the J segment 4 bases; nucleotides outside the gene matches: 0. Germline V lookup: CDR1 SNHLY, CDR2 FYNNEI. The CDR3 runs 12 residues. In DNA, the CDR3 is TGTGCCAGCGACAGGGGGAATCAGCCCCAGCATTTT. Its translation is CASDRGNQPQHF.

CDR3 in amino acids: CASSSTGIPIPYEQYF. The CDR3, as DNA: TGTGCCAGCAGTAGTACCGGGATCCCCATACCCTACGAGCAGTACTTC. The chain is built from TRBV6-6 and TRBJ2-7; possibly TRBD2 for D (5 bases). The ends were cut back, 5 bases at V and 2 bases at J, with 19 bases in the middle. Germline V gives CDR1 MNHNY, CDR2 SVGAGI (reference sequence). This CDR3 comprises 16 residues.

This clone was seen repeatedly, ten times or more. The chain couples TRBV28 to TRBJ1-2; 12 bases agree with TRBD1. Trimming removed 5 bases from V and 7 bases from J; junction bases left unmatched: 14. CDR1 is MDHEN, CDR2 SYDVKM, per germline. CDR3 length: 17 amino acids. For the CDR3, the DNA is TGTGCCAGCAGTCCCCTTCCGGGACAGGGGGCGTTCGGTGGCTACACCTTC. Its protein is CASSPLPGQGAFGGYTF.

The chain uses TRBV9 and TRBJ1-4, with 7 bases lining up with TRBD1. This CDR3 spans 15 amino acids. V trimming: 1 base; J trimming: 4 bases; junction bases outside the gene matches: 4. The germline gives CDR1 SGDLS, CDR2 YYNGEE. CDR3 in DNA: TGTGCCAGCAGCGTAACCGGGACAGTTAATGAAAAACTGTTTTTT. This translates into CASSVTGTVNEKLFF. Full variable domain (missing parts from reference TRBV9 and TRBJ1-4): DSGVTQTPKHLITATGQRVTLRCSPRSGDLSVYWYQQSLDQGLQFLIQYYNGEERAKGNILERFSAQQFPDLHSELNLSSLELGDSALYFCASSVTGTVNEKLFFGSGTQLSVL.

Points on this clone: Other DNA variants within this sample encode the same CDR3. This chain links TRBV10-2 with TRBJ1-5; no clear D gene. This CDR3 is built from 15 residues. Trimming cost V 0 bases and J 7 bases, with 13 bases left between them. CDR1 and CDR2 from the germline V gene are WSHSY and SAAADI. CDR3 nucleotides: TGCGCCAGCAGTGAGTCGGGCGGGCGGAAGCAGCCCCAGCATTTT. Translated: CASSESGGRKQPQHF.

The V and J genes are TRBV15 and TRBJ1-1, with 8 positions matching TRBD1. V lost 5 bases, J lost 5 bases, and 10 bases stayed unmatched. The CDR3 has 15 residues. Germline CDR1 reads LNHNV; CDR2 reads YYDKDF (reference sequence). The CDR3 DNA sequence: TGTGCCACCAGCGGACGACAGGGGAAGGCGACTGAAGCTTTCTTT. Residues: CATSGRQGKATEAFF.

This clone was observed a few times. The V gene is TRBV5-4, the J gene TRBJ2-7; D not certain. Looked up from germline, CDR1 is SGHNT and CDR2 is YYREEE (reference sequence). Trimming removed 4 bases from V and 3 bases from J, with 17 bases in between. This CDR3 spans 15 amino acids. The CDR3 region has the DNA TGTGCCAGCAGCCCCCGGTCCGGGTTTCTCTACGAGCAGTACTTC. Translated: CASSPRSGFLYEQYF.

Comment on this clone: Within the sample, other DNA sequences also encode this same CDR3. The V and J genes are TRBV25-1 and TRBJ1-5; D gene ambiguous. Germline-derived CDR1 and CDR2 are MGHDK and SYGVNS. This CDR3 has 14 amino acids. The V end was cut by 0 bases, the J end by 4 bases, with 7 bases between. The CDR3 spells CASSEYTANQPQHF. DNA of the CDR3: TGTGCCAGCAGTGAATATACGGCTAATCAGCCCCAGCATTTT.

The V gene is TRBV10-3, the J gene TRBJ2-3; 11 bases are a match to TRBD2. Germline CDR1 reads ENHRY; CDR2 reads SYGVKD. Trimming took 5 bases from V and 2 from J; bases not matched to a gene: 15. The CDR3 has 19 residues. CDR3 sequence (DNA): TGTGCCATCAGTCGACTAGCGGGATCCGGGCAGGGTTCCACAGATACGCAGTATTTT. It translates to CAISRLAGSGQGSTDTQYF.

CDR3 amino acids: CASSVNLADTQYF. Here the CDR3 DNA reads TGTGCCAGCAGTGTCAACTTGGCAGATACGCAGTATTTT. This rearrangement joins TRBV6-1 to TRBJ2-3, with no clear D. This CDR3 is built from 13 residues. Germline-derived CDR1 and CDR2 are MNHNS and SASEGT. V was trimmed by 4 bases and J by 4 bases, leaving 9 bases between them.

This clone was counted many times. The rearrangement links TRBV5-4 to TRBJ2-4, with 11 bases fitting TRBD2. This CDR3 is built from 17 residues. Looked up from germline, CDR1 is SGHNT and CDR2 is YYREEE (reference sequence). Trimming removed 1 base from V and 8 bases from J; junction bases left unmatched: 11. CDR3 amino acids: CASSLFALAGGSDIQYF. The CDR3 DNA sequence: TGTGCCAGCAGCTTGTTCGCTTTAGCGGGAGGGTCGGACATTCAGTACTTC. The full variable domain, in which reference TRBV5-4 and TRBJ2-4 provide the parts outside the CDR3, is ETGVTQSPTHLIKTRGQQVTLRCSSQSGHNTVSWYQQALGQGPQFIFQYYREEENGRGNFPPRFSGLQFPNYSSELNVNALELDDSALYLCASSLFALAGGSDIQYFGAGTRLSVL.

V is TRBV9 and J is TRBJ1-2; 8 bases fit TRBD1. CDR3 size: 14 residues. Per germline, CDR1 SGDLS and CDR2 YYNGEE. V trimming: 3 bases; J trimming: 7 bases; junction bases outside the gene matches: 8. The CDR3 DNA follows: TGTGCCAGCAGCGCAGGGGGCGCAACCGCTGGCTACACCTTC. The encoded protein is CASSAGGATAGYTF. Complete variable domain (other parts from reference TRBV9 and TRBJ1-2): DSGVTQTPKHLITATGQRVTLRCSPRSGDLSVYWYQQSLDQGLQFLIQYYNGEERAKGNILERFSAQQFPDLHSELNLSSLELGDSALYFCASSAGGATAGYTFGSGTRLTVV.

In its sample, this clone was seen many times. The genes are TRBV27 and TRBJ2-1, with D hard to call. Trimming removed 5 bases from V and 0 bases from J, with 17 bases in between. Germline CDR1 MNHEY, CDR2 SMNVEV (reference sequence). This CDR3 is 17 amino acids long. As DNA, the CDR3 is TGTGCCAGCAGTCCCTCCGGACCCCTGAGCTCCTACAATGAGCAGTTCTTC. Its translation is CASSPSGPLSSYNEQFF.

The chain couples TRBV30 to TRBJ2-5; D uncertain. The better agreement between TRBJ2-7 and the DNA end casts doubt on the J call. The CDR3 extends over 12 amino acids. Per germline, CDR1 GTSNPN and CDR2 SVGIG (reference sequence). CDR3 bases: TGTGCCTGGAGTGTAACCGGGTACGAGCAGTACTTC. Translated: CAWSVTGYEQYF.

The chain has TRBV19 and TRBJ1-3; TRBD1 matches 10 bases. V lost 9 bases, J lost 4 bases, and 9 bases stayed unmatched. Per the germline V gene, CDR1 is LNHDA and CDR2 is SQIVND (reference sequence). The CDR3 loop spans 15 amino acids. The CDR3 region is CASSRDRGSGNTIYF. The CDR3 DNA sequence: TGTGCCAGCTCCCGGGACAGGGGTTCAGGAAACACCATATATTTT.

The V and J genes are TRBV7-2 and TRBJ2-3; D uncertain. CDR1 and CDR2 from the germline V gene are SGHTA and FQGNSA. The CDR3 length is 19 residues. The V gene lost 4 bases and the J gene lost 0 bases, with 23 bases spanning the gap. CDR3: CASSSPHLVRATSTDTQYF. The CDR3 DNA sequence: TGTGCCAGCAGCTCCCCTCACCTTGTGCGAGCCACTAGCACAGATACGCAGTATTTT.

J is TRBJ1-2 and V is TRBV2, with 8 positions matching TRBD1. The CDR3 runs 13 residues. V dropped 6 bases and J dropped 8; count of bases not matched to a gene: 8. Germline V gene lookup returns CDR1 SNHLY and CDR2 FYNNEI. CDR3 sequence: CASRDRDLGGYTF. CDR3 in DNA: TGTGCCAGCAGGGACAGGGACCTTGGGGGCTACACCTTC.

This clone was observed a handful of times. The chain carries TRBV2 and TRBJ2-1, with D unresolved. Germline values: CDR1 SNHLY, CDR2 FYNNEI. V was cut by 6 bases and J by 0 bases, with 9 bases left in between. The CDR3 runs to 14 residues. DNA of the CDR3: TGTGCCAGCAGGCTTGAGGACTCCTACAATGAGCAGTTCTTC. Translated, it gives CASRLEDSYNEQFF.

Comments on this clone: The sample has other DNA sequences that encode this CDR3 too. This chain connects TRBV5-1 to TRBJ2-1; D may be TRBD2 (5 bases). CDR3 length equals 15 residues. Looked up from germline, CDR1 is SGHRS and CDR2 is YFSETQ. V lost 0 bases and J lost 2, with 9 bases in between. The CDR3: CASSLVAGAYNEQFF. CDR3 in DNA: TGCGCCAGCAGCTTGGTGGCGGGCGCCTACAATGAGCAGTTCTTC.

V is TRBV18 and J is TRBJ2-5; 8 bases line up with TRBD2. Trimming removed 0 bases from V and 4 bases from J; junction bases left unmatched: 1. Germline values: CDR1 KGHSH, CDR2 LQKENI. This CDR3 is built from 14 residues. CDR3 bases: TGTGCCAGCTCACCACCCAGCGGGAGAGAGACCCAGTACTTC. Encoded protein: CASSPPSGRETQYF.

This clone appeared a single time. The V call is TRBV25-1, the J call TRBJ2-1; D gene uncertain. The germline gives CDR1 MGHDK, CDR2 SYGVNS. The CDR3 extends over 11 amino acids. V was clipped by 6 bases and J by 6 bases, with 6 bases between them. This CDR3 is CASRDVNEQFF. The DNA for the CDR3 is TGTGCCAGCAGGGACGTCAATGAGCAGTTCTTC.

The gene calls are TRBV7-2 and TRBJ2-1, with D possibly TRBD2 on 7 matching bases. This CDR3 is built from 17 residues. CDR1 and CDR2 from the germline V gene are SGHTA and FQGNSA. The ends were cut back, 1 base at V and 1 base at J, with 14 bases in the middle. CDR3 sequence reads: CASSLGGGGSSYNEQFF. The CDR3 DNA follows: TGTGCCAGCAGCTTAGGGGGGGGCGGGAGTTCCTACAATGAGCAGTTCTTC.

Comments on this clone: This sample also contains other DNA sequences that code for the same CDR3. The chain joins TRBV10-2 to TRBJ2-7, with TRBD1 as a possible D gene (5 bases). The ends were cut back, 6 bases at V and 3 bases at J, with 6 bases in the middle. Germline V gives CDR1 WSHSY, CDR2 SAAADI. The CDR3 consists of 11 residues. The chain's CDR3 is CASSDSYEQYF. CDR3 DNA sequence: TGCGCCAGCAGCGACAGCTACGAGCAGTACTTC.

The V and J genes are TRBV2 and TRBJ1-5, with TRBD1 identical over 8 bases. Losses at the gene ends were 4 bases for V and 0 bases for J; bases not matched to a gene: 11. Germline CDR1 reads SNHLY; CDR2 reads FYNNEI. This CDR3 spans 18 amino acids. This CDR3 reads CASSAGQGASYSNQPQHF. DNA for the CDR3: TGTGCCAGCAGTGCTGGCCAGGGGGCCTCGTATAGCAATCAGCCCCAGCATTTT.

The chain recombines TRBV11-1 with TRBJ1-3; no firm D call. The CDR3 spans 19 residues. Between the trimmed V and J ends, which lost 2 bases and 4 bases, there was a span of 24 bases. Germline V gene data show CDR1 as SGHAT and CDR2 as FQDESV (reference sequence). For the CDR3, the DNA is TGTGCCAGCAGCTTACTCCAAGGCGTCGGCTCCGGCTCCGGAAACACCATATATTTT. It translates to CASSLLQGVGSGSGNTIYF.

The chain recombines TRBV6-5 with TRBJ2-2, with a weak D call TRBD1 (6 bases). The germline CDR1 and CDR2 sequences are MNHEY and SVGAGI. The CDR3 runs to 14 residues. With 6 bases removed from V and 6 bases from J, the gap between germline ends came to 14 bases. The CDR3 sequence: CASRSGQYPGELFF. The CDR3 DNA reads as TGTGCCAGCAGATCGGGACAATATCCCGGGGAGCTGTTTTTT.

This sequence joins TRBV10-3 and TRBJ1-2; perhaps TRBD1 as D (6 bases). Trimming shortened V by 0 bases and J by 2 bases, and 10 bases separated the two germline ends. Germline CDR1 and CDR2: ENHRY and SYGVKD. The CDR3 has 15 amino acids. This chain's CDR3 is CAISESSQGNYGYTF. DNA for the CDR3: TGTGCCATCAGTGAGTCGTCACAGGGAAACTATGGCTACACCTTC.

The rearrangement uses TRBV5-1 and TRBJ2-5, with D tentatively TRBD2 (6 bases). The CDR3 is 15 residues long. The ends were cut back, 7 bases at V and 2 bases at J, with 18 bases in the middle. CDR1 and CDR2 from the germline V gene are SGHRS and YFSETQ. As DNA, the CDR3 is TGCGCCAGCCTCCCGATGGGGGGATCGCAAGAGACCCAGTACTTC. Its translation: CASLPMGGSQETQYF.

V is TRBV28 and J is TRBJ1-2; weak D call: TRBD1 (6 bases). Trimming removed 6 bases at V and 2 bases at J, with 22 bases between. The CDR3 is made up of 17 amino acids. The germline gives CDR1 MDHEN, CDR2 SYDVKM. The CDR3 region has the DNA TGTGCCAGCAGCCCGATACGGGGGTCCAGGGGAAACTATGGCTACACCTTC. Amino acid sequence: CASSPIRGSRGNYGYTF.